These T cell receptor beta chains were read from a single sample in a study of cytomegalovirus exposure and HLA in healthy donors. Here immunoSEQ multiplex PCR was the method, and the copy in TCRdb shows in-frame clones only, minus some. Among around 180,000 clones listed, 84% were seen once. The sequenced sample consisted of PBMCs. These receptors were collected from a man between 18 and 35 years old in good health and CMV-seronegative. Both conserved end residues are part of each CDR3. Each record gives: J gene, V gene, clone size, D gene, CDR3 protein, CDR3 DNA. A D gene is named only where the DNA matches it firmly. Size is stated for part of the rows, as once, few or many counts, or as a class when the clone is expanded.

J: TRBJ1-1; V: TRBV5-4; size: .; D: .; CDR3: CASSPRRGQNTEAFF; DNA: TGTGCCAGCAGCCCTCGACGGGGACAGAACACTGAAGCTTTCTTT
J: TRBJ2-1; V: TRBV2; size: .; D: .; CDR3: CASSERRPNNEQFF; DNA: TGTGCCAGCAGTGAACGCAGGCCTAACAATGAGCAGTTCTTC
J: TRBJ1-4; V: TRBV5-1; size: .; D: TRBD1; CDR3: CASSPGTGGRSNEKLFF; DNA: TGCGCCAGCAGCCCCGGGACAGGGGGCAGATCTAATGAAAAACTGTTTTTT
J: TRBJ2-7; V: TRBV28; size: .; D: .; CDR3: CASRATGWSLYEQYF; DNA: TGTGCCAGCAGGGCAACAGGGTGGAGTCTCTACGAGCAGTACTTC
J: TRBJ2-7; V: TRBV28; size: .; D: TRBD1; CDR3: CASSRTGGNLYEQYF; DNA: TGTGCCAGCAGTCGGACAGGGGGGAACCTCTACGAGCAGTACTTC
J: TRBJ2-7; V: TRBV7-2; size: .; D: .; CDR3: CASSRGWGDFYEQYF; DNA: TGTGCCAGCAGCCGAGGTTGGGGGGATTTTTACGAGCAGTACTTC
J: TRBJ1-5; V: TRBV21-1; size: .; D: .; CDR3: CASSSDSYNQPQHF; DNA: TGTGCCAGCAGCTCGGACAGCTACAATCAGCCCCAGCATTTT
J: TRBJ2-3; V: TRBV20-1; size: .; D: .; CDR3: CSASEDTQYF; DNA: TGCAGTGCTAGTGAGGATACGCAGTATTTT
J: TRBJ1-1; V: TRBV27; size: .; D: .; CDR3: CASRDLAGTEAFF; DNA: TGTGCCAGCAGGGACTTGGCGGGCACTGAAGCTTTCTTT
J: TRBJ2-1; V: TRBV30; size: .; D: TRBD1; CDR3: CAWTTDRDNEQFF; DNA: TGTGCCTGGACTACGGACAGGGACAATGAGCAGTTCTTC
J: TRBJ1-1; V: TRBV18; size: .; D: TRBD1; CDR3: CASSPIRTGVENTEAFF; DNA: TGTGCCAGCTCACCTATTAGGACAGGGGTTGAGAACACTGAAGCTTTCTTT
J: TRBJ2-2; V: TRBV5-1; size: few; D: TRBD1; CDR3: CASSWFWTGMTGELFF; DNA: TGCGCCAGCAGCTGGTTTTGGACAGGGATGACCGGGGAGCTGTTTTTT
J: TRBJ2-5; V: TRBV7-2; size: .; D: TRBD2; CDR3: CASSSWEGQETQYF; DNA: TGTGCCAGCAGCTCGTGGGAGGGGCAAGAGACCCAGTACTTC
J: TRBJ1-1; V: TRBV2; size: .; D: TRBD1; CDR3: CASSSDRGITEAFF; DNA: TGTGCCAGCAGTTCGGACAGGGGTATCACTGAAGCTTTCTTT
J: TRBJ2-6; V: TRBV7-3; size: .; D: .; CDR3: CASSRELLQVSGANVLTF; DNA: TGTGCCAGCAGCCGCGAACTCTTACAGGTCTCTGGGGCCAACGTCCTGACTTTC
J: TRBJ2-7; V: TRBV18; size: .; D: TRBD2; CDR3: CASSRPSGNEQYF; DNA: TGTGCCAGCTCACGCCCTAGCGGTAACGAGCAGTACTTC
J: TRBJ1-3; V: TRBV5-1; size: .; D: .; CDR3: CASSLAEQAGNTIYF; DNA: TGCGCCAGCAGCTTGGCCGAGCAGGCCGGAAACACCATATATTTT
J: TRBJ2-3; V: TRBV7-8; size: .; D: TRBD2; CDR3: CASRPPGLAGAMTDTQYF; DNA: TGTGCCAGCAGGCCGCCGGGACTAGCGGGAGCTATGACAGATACGCAGTATTTT
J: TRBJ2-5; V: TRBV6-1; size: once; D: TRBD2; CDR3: CASSEYGHGTSGGETQYF; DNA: TGTGCCAGCAGTGAATACGGGCACGGGACTAGCGGAGGGGAGACCCAGTACTTC
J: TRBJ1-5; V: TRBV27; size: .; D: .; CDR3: CASSLSSRGSQPQHF; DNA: TGTGCCAGCAGTTTATCGTCCCGGGGGAGTCAGCCCCAGCATTTT
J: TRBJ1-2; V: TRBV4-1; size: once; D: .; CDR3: CASSQEVRAIYGYTF; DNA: TGCGCCAGCAGCCAAGAAGTCAGGGCAATCTATGGCTACACCTTC
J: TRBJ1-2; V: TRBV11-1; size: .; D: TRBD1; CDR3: CASSPDRVRTYGYTF; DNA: TGTGCCAGCAGCCCCGACAGGGTTCGGACCTATGGCTACACCTTC
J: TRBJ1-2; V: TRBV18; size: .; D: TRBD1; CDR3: CASSPLGQQNYGYTF; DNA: TGTGCCAGCTCACCATTGGGACAGCAAAACTATGGCTACACCTTC
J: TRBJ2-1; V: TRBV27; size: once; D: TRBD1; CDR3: CASRAIGTGPNEQFF; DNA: TGTGCCAGCAGGGCAATAGGGACAGGCCCCAATGAGCAGTTCTTC
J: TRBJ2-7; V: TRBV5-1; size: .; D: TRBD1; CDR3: CASSLATLGQDYEQYF; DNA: TGCGCCAGCAGCTTGGCCACTCTCGGACAGGACTACGAGCAGTACTTC
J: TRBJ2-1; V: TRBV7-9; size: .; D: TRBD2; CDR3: CASSSNLASGTYNEQFF; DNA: TGTGCCAGCAGCTCCAATTTGGCTAGCGGAACCTACAATGAGCAGTTCTTC
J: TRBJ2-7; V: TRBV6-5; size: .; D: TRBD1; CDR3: CASSTGGEIDEQYF; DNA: TGTGCCAGCAGTACAGGGGGCGAAATCGACGAGCAGTACTTC
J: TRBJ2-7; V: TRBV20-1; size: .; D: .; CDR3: CSARLINEQYF; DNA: TGCAGTGCTAGACTAATAAACGAGCAGTACTTC
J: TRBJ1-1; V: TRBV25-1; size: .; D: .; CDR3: CASSESPPSSGEAFF; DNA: TGTGCCAGCAGTGAATCCCCGCCCTCGTCGGGTGAAGCTTTCTTT
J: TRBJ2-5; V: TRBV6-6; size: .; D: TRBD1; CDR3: CASSLDRDGETQYF; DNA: TGTGCCAGCAGTTTGGACAGGGACGGGGAGACCCAGTACTTC
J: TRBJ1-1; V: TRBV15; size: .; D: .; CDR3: CATSQRARRLTEAFF; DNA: TGTGCCACCAGTCAAAGAGCCAGAAGACTAACTGAAGCTTTCTTT
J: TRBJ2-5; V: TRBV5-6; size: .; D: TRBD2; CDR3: CASSLGGRYQETQYF; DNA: TGTGCCAGCAGCTTGGGCGGGAGGTACCAAGAGACCCAGTACTTC
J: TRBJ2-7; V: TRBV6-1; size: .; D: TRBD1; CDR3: CASSSDRASEQYF; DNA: TGTGCCAGCAGCTCCGACAGGGCGAGCGAGCAGTACTTC
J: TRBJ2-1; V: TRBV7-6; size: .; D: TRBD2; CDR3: CASSLRSASGGFNEQFF; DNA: TGTGCCAGCAGCTTAAGGTCGGCTAGCGGGGGTTTCAATGAGCAGTTCTTC
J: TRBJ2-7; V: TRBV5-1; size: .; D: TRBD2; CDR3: CASSLVGGEGYEQYF; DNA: TGCGCCAGCAGCTTGGTTGGGGGGGAGGGCTACGAGCAGTACTTC
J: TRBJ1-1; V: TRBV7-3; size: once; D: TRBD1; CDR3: CASSFLGQAPTEAFF; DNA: TGTGCCAGCAGCTTTCTAGGACAGGCCCCCACTGAAGCTTTCTTT
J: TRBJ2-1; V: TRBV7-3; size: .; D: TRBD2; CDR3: CASSSSGTSGTTEQFF; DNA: TGTGCCAGCAGCTCCTCCGGGACTAGCGGGACCACCGAGCAGTTCTTC
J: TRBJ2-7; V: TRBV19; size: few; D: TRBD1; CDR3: CASSLQGALEQYF; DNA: TGTGCCAGTAGTTTACAGGGGGCGCTGGAACAGTACTTC
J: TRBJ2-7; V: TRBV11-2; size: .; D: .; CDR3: CASSLDSGLGVFEQYF; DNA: TGTGCCAGCAGCTTAGACAGTGGATTGGGAGTTTTCGAGCAGTACTTC
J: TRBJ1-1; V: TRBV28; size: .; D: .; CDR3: CASRPRGGQNTEAFF; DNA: TGTGCCAGCAGACCGAGGGGGGGGCAGAACACTGAAGCTTTCTTT